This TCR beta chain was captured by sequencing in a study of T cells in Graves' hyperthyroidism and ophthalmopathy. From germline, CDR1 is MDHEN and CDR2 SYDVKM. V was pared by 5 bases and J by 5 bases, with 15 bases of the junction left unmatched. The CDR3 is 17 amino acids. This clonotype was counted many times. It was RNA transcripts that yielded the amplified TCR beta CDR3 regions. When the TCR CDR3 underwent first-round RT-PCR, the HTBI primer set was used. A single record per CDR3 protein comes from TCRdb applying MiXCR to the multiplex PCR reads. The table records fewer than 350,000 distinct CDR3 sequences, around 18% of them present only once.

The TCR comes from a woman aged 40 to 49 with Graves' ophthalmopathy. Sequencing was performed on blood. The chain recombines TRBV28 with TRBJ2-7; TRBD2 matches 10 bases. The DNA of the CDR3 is TGTGCCAGCAGTCCCCCCGGACTAGCGGCGGGGTGGGACGAGCAGTACTTC. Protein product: CASSPPGLAAGWDEQYF.